A single sample gave rise to the 13 T cell receptor beta chains below, sequenced in a study of T cells in localized non-small cell lung cancer. Clones were read by immunoSEQ multiplex PCR, and TCRdb kept only the in-frame ones, dropping some. The sample records around 41,000 clones, around 86% being singletons. The sequencing here drew on peripheral blood, taken before any cancer treatment. These receptors all come from a man aged 40 to 75 with stage I lung adenocarcinoma.

The chain uses TRBV19 and TRBJ1-3; possible D gene TRBD1, 5 bases. Germline V CDR1 and CDR2: LNHDA, SQIVND (reference sequence). There are 14 residues in the CDR3. Trimming cost V 5 bases and J 7 bases, with 15 bases left between them. In DNA, the CDR3 is TGTGCCAGTAGTGCCGGGACGTGGTGGAACACCATATATTTT. This encodes CASSAGTWWNTIYF. The full variable domain, in which reference TRBV19 and TRBJ1-3 provide the parts outside the CDR3, is DGGITQSPKYLFRKEGQNVTLSCEQNLNHDAMYWYRQDPGQGLRLIYYSQIVNDFQKGDIAEGYSVSREKKESFPLTVTSAQKNPTAFYLCASSAGTWWNTIYFGEGSWLTVV.

This CDR3 is CASSPTREGTREQFF. DNA for the CDR3: TGCGCCAGCAGCCCGACGAGGGAGGGCACCCGCGAGCAGTTCTTC. The rearrangement uses TRBV5-1 and TRBJ2-1, with 7 bases lining up with TRBD2. Germline-derived CDR1 and CDR2 are SGHRS and YFSETQ. This CDR3 has 15 amino acids. The trim removed 4 bases at V and 10 bases at J, leaving 14 bases unmatched.

The chain links TRBV7-9 to TRBJ2-3, with D possibly being TRBD2 (6 bases). Germline values: CDR1 SEHNR, CDR2 FQNEAQ (reference sequence). The length of the CDR3 is 15 residues. V lost 1 base, J lost 3 bases, and 11 bases lay in between. In nucleotides, the CDR3 is TGTGCCAGCAGCTTAGATTCTAGCGAGACAGATACGCAGTATTTT. This encodes CASSLDSSETDTQYF. Looking up the rest from reference TRBV7-9 and TRBJ2-3 gives the full variable domain: DTGVSQNPRHKITKRGQNVTFRCDPISEHNRLYWYRQTLGQGPEFLTYFQNEAQLEKSRLLSDRFSAERPKGSFSTLEIQRTEQGDSAMYLCASSLDSSETDTQYFGPGTRLTVL.

V usage is TRBV2 and J usage is TRBJ2-7; TRBD1 matches at 7 bases. The CDR3 consists of 15 residues. V lost 8 bases, J lost 2 bases, and 12 bases stayed unmatched. Germline V lookup: CDR1 SNHLY, CDR2 FYNNEI. The CDR3 DNA sequence: TGTGCCAGCGTACCGGGGACAGCGAGAACCTACGAGCAGTACTTC. Translation: CASVPGTARTYEQYF.

The V and J genes are TRBV11-2 and TRBJ1-1; D is perhaps TRBD1 (5 bases). CDR1 is SGHAT, CDR2 FQNNGV, per germline. This CDR3 has 18 amino acids. Trimming shortened V by 3 bases and J by 4 bases, and 24 bases separated the two germline ends. CDR3 DNA: TGTGCCAGCAGCTTTAGTTCCATCGGGCAGGGAATGAGCACTGAAGCTTTCTTT. It yields the protein CASSFSSIGQGMSTEAFF.

This chain uses TRBV7-2 with TRBJ1-1; D gene ambiguous. Trimming removed 5 bases at V and 1 base at J, with 5 bases between. The CDR3 has 12 amino acids. CDR1 and CDR2 from the germline V gene are SGHTA and FQGNSA. CDR3 region: CASSRANTEAFF. The CDR3 coding sequence is TGTGCCAGCAGCCGCGCGAACACTGAAGCTTTCTTT.

The chain joins TRBV29-1 to TRBJ1-2; D remains unclear. The V gene lost 4 bases and the J gene lost 1 base, with 7 bases spanning the gap. CDR1 is SQVTM, CDR2 ANQGSEA, per germline. This CDR3 is built from 12 residues. DNA of the CDR3: TGCAGCGTTGGAGGGAATAACTATGGCTACACCTTC. This translates into CSVGGNNYGYTF.

This chain connects TRBV6-1 to TRBJ2-2, with 7 bases lining up with TRBD1. In germline, CDR1 is MNHNS, CDR2 SASEGT. The trim removed 6 bases at V and 4 bases at J, leaving 5 bases unmatched. The CDR3 spans 14 residues. The chain's CDR3 is CASSLSGGTGELFF. CDR3 bases: TGTGCCAGCAGCCTCTCAGGGGGCACCGGGGAGCTGTTTTTT.

CDR3 bases: TGTGCCAGCAGCCCCCGGAGAGGGGCTAGAGCTTTCTTT. Translated, it gives CASSPRRGARAFF. This chain joins TRBV28 and TRBJ1-1; D might be TRBD1 (5 bases). With 6 bases removed from V and 10 bases from J, the gap between germline ends came to 18 bases. CDR1 and CDR2 (germline): MDHEN, SYDVKM. The CDR3 runs 13 residues.

The CDR3 loop is CASSRLHTEAFF. The CDR3 DNA is TGTGCCAGCAGCCGGCTGCACACTGAAGCTTTCTTT. The chain has TRBV5-5 and TRBJ1-1; D is uncertain. The CDR3 consists of 12 residues. Trimming cost V 4 bases and J 3 bases, with 7 bases left between them. Germline-derived CDR1 and CDR2 are SGHKS and YYEKEE (reference sequence). Full variable domain (missing parts from reference TRBV5-5 and TRBJ1-1): DAGVTQSPTHLIKTRGQQVTLRCSPISGHKSVSWYQQVLGQGPQFIFQYYEKEERGRGNFPDRFSARQFPNYSSELNVNALLLGDSALYLCASSRLHTEAFFGQGTRLTVV.

This clone was observed once. V usage is TRBV4-1 and J usage is TRBJ2-7, with TRBD2 matching 11 bases. The V and J ends lost 3 bases and 2 bases, in that order; junction bases with no gene match: 3. Looked up from germline, CDR1 is MGHRA and CDR2 is YSYEKL. This CDR3 has 15 amino acids. CDR3 sequence: CASSQGTSGPYEQYF. The CDR3, as DNA: TGCGCCAGCAGCCAGGGGACTAGCGGACCCTACGAGCAGTACTTC.

V and J are TRBV27 and TRBJ1-5; D not resolved. CDR3 size: 15 residues. V gave up 6 bases and J gave up 0 bases, with 12 bases separating them. Germline assignment: CDR1 MNHEY and CDR2 SMNVEV (reference sequence). For the CDR3, the DNA is TGTGCCAGCAGCGTGATAGGAGGTAGCAATCAGCCCCAGCATTTT. This codes for CASSVIGGSNQPQHF.

In regard to this clone: One end of the junction varies from germline; a read error may be responsible. The genes are TRBV5-1 and TRBJ2-1; no firm D call. Germline V gives CDR1 SGHRS, CDR2 YFSETQ. The CDR3 totals 11 residues. The CDR3 DNA reads TGTGCCAGCAGTTCCTACAATGAGCAGTTCTTC. This codes for CASSSYNEQFF.